The 30 T cell receptor beta chains presented below share a single source sample, sequenced in a study of T cell repertoires in cytomegalovirus infection. TCRdb re-called the reads through MiXCR, storing one row per CDR3 protein. This sample carries about 600,000 distinct CDR3 sequences, approximately 24% of them seen once, and the ten largest clones take 7.5% to 9%. Material: CD8+ T cells from PBMCs. These receptors were taken from a human donor in good health (CMV status not recorded). Some clones in this sample may be carry-over from other donors' samples.

This clonotype was detected a few times. The CDR3 spells CASSSPLDYSTDTQYF. DNA for the CDR3: TGTGCCAGCAGTTCCCCTTTGGACTATAGCACAGATACGCAGTATTTT. The chain links TRBV27 to TRBJ2-3; TRBD2 is a possible D gene (6 bases). V was pared by 4 bases and J by 0 bases, with 14 bases between. This CDR3 contains 16 residues. Germline V lookup: CDR1 MNHEY, CDR2 SMNVEV (reference sequence).

The table lists this clonotype with a few counts. V usage is TRBV7-8 and J usage is TRBJ1-5, with unresolved D. Germline CDR1 SGHVS, CDR2 FQNEAQ. V was pared by 1 base and J by 1 base, with 8 bases between. This CDR3 has 15 amino acids. CDR3 in amino acids: CASSLEGQSNQPQHF. The CDR3 nucleotides are TGTGCCAGCAGCTTAGAAGGCCAGAGCAATCAGCCCCAGCATTTT.

This rearrangement joins TRBV27 to TRBJ1-6, with D hard to call. This CDR3 region has 14 residues. The germline V and J ends were trimmed by 4 bases and 5 bases, with 9 bases remaining between them. CDR1 is MNHEY and CDR2 is SMNVEV in the germline V gene (reference sequence). CDR3 nucleotides: TGTGCCAGCAGTTACGGGTTGCATAATTCACCCCTCCACTTT. This gives the protein CASSYGLHNSPLHF.

V is TRBV6-6 and J is TRBJ1-5; 8 bases fit TRBD1. The junction had 8 bases not matched to a gene; V was cut back by 0 bases and J by 7 bases. The CDR3 has 16 residues. The germline CDR1 and CDR2 sequences are MNHNY and SVGAGI (reference sequence). For the CDR3, the DNA is TGTGCCAGCAGTTACTCTCCCTTGGACAGGGACCAGCCCCAGCATTTT. Its protein is CASSYSPLDRDQPQHF.

This clonotype was seen repeatedly, ten times or more. The rearrangement uses TRBV12-3 or TRBV12-4 and TRBJ2-3, with no clear D. The CDR3 loop spans 13 amino acids. V lost 8 bases to trimming and J lost 2 bases, with 11 bases between them. DNA of the CDR3: TGTGCCAGCTATTCGGACCACACAGATACGCAGTATTTT. This codes for CASYSDHTDTQYF.

At least ten counts were recorded for this clonotype. This chain links TRBV7-9 with TRBJ1-1, with 7 bases aligning to TRBD1. Trimming removed 5 bases from V and 6 bases from J; junction bases left unmatched: 9. Germline V gives CDR1 SEHNR, CDR2 FQNEAQ (reference sequence). CDR3 length: 14 residues. As DNA, the CDR3 is TGTGCCAGCAGCCAGCTACAGGGGTTCCCTGAAGCTTTCTTT. Translating gives CASSQLQGFPEAFF.

Only a few counts were recorded for this clonotype. J is TRBJ1-1 and V is TRBV18, with 8 bases matching TRBD1. With V trimmed by 2 bases and J by 4 bases, 6 bases remained unmatched. CDR3 length: 15 residues. CDR1 and CDR2 (germline): KGHSH, LQKENI. The DNA for the CDR3 is TGTGCCAGCTCACCAATGCGGACAGGGCCCACTGAAGCTTTCTTT. Protein product: CASSPMRTGPTEAFF.

The V and J genes are TRBV28 and TRBJ2-1; D is unresolved. This CDR3 comprises 15 residues. Germline V gene data show CDR1 as MDHEN and CDR2 as SYDVKM. Trimming left V 8 bases short and J 0 bases short, with 14 bases between. The CDR3 DNA reads TGTGCCAGCGGGCCCGTAGGATACTCCTACAATGAGCAGTTCTTC. It specifies CASGPVGYSYNEQFF. Looking up the rest from reference TRBV28 and TRBJ2-1 gives the full variable domain: DVKVTQSSRYLVKRTGEKVFLECVQDMDHENMFWYRQDPGLGLRLIYFSYDVKMKEKGDIPEGYSVSREKKERFSLILESASTNQTSMYLCASGPVGYSYNEQFFGPGTRLTVL.

This clonotype was picked up a small number of times. V is TRBV19 and J is TRBJ2-1, with D perhaps TRBD1 (5 bases). The V gene lost 6 bases and the J gene lost 6 bases, with 18 bases spanning the gap. This CDR3 spans 15 amino acids. Germline assignment: CDR1 LNHDA and CDR2 SQIVND (reference sequence). The CDR3 here is CASSSDSQWTNEQFF. CDR3 bases: TGTGCCAGTAGCTCCGACAGTCAATGGACCAATGAGCAGTTCTTC.

Note on this clonotype: The junction departs from the called germline gene at one end, perhaps through a read error. The gene calls are TRBV4-3 and TRBJ2-2; possibly TRBD2 for D (6 bases). The germline gives CDR1 LGHNA, CDR2 YSLEER. The CDR3 is 16 residues long. CDR3 sequence: CTSSSQPGENTGELFF. For the CDR3, the DNA is TGCACCAGCAGCTCCCAGCCGGGGGAGAACACCGGGGAGCTGTTTTTT.

This clonotype showed up many times. This chain joins TRBV25-1 and TRBJ1-6, with TRBD1 identical over 7 bases. Germline loops: CDR1 MGHDK, CDR2 SYGVNS. The length of the CDR3 is 14 residues. V trimming: 4 bases; J trimming: 6 bases; junction bases outside the gene matches: 3. This CDR3 reads CASSGQGGNSPLHF. The CDR3 region has the DNA TGTGCCAGCAGTGGGCAGGGGGGTAATTCACCCCTCCACTTT.

The chain is built from TRBV6-2 or TRBV6-3 and TRBJ1-4; D is unclear. CDR1 is MNHEY, CDR2 SVGEGT, per germline. This CDR3 is 15 amino acids long. V was clipped by 0 bases and J by 11 bases, with 16 bases between them. The CDR3 is CASSYSGAGEAKLFF. CDR3 DNA: TGTGCCAGCAGTTACTCAGGTGCTGGCGAAGCGAAACTGTTTTTT.

On this clonotype: One base away lies a much larger clone, so this may be a sequencing read error. The V call is TRBV7-3, the J call TRBJ2-5; TRBD2 aligns across 10 bases. The V and J ends lost 6 bases and 5 bases, in that order; junction bases with no gene match: 6. This CDR3 comprises 14 residues. The germline V gene encodes CDR1 SGHTA and CDR2 FQGTGA. The CDR3 region is CASSFASGGETQYF. In DNA form, the CDR3 reads TGTGCCAGCAGTTTCGCTAGCGGGGGTGAGACCCAGTACTTC. The whole variable domain, remainder taken from reference TRBV7-3 and TRBJ2-5, is GAGVSQTPSNKVTEKGKYVELRCDPISGHTALYWYRQSLGQGPEFLIYFQGTGAADDSGLPNDRFFAVRPEGSVSTLKIQRTERGDSAVYLCASSFASGGETQYFGPGTRLLVL.

This clonotype was detected a few times. The chain couples TRBV6-6 to TRBJ1-1; TRBD1 matches 9 bases. This CDR3 region has 16 residues. Germline assignment: CDR1 MNHNY and CDR2 SVGAGI (reference sequence). V was pared by 6 bases and J by 0 bases, with 8 bases of the junction left unmatched. The CDR3 loop reads CASRYTGGKLNTEAFF. In DNA, the CDR3 is TGTGCCAGCAGGTACACAGGGGGCAAACTGAACACTGAAGCTTTCTTT.

The V call is TRBV6-5, the J call TRBJ1-4; no definite D call. The CDR3 contains 15 residues. Germline CDR1 MNHEY, CDR2 SVGAGI. Trimming took 0 bases from V and 5 from J, leaving 10 bases between them. CDR3 region: CASSYSVTRNEKLFF. The CDR3, as DNA: TGTGCCAGCAGTTACTCTGTGACGCGGAATGAAAAACTGTTTTTT.

The table lists this clonotype with a few counts. This chain joins TRBV10-3 and TRBJ2-7; D perhaps matches TRBD1 (6 bases). Germline-derived CDR1 and CDR2 are ENHRY and SYGVKD. There are 15 residues in the CDR3. The ends were cut back, 2 bases at V and 2 bases at J, with 13 bases in the middle. The CDR3 loop is CAISERTAPPYEQYV. Written as DNA, the CDR3 is TGTGCCATCAGTGAGAGGACAGCCCCCCCCTACGAGCAGTACGTC.

Turning to this clonotype: A much bigger clone sits one base away, suggesting this may be a read error. The chain recombines TRBV7-2 with TRBJ2-2; no firm D call. Germline-derived CDR1 and CDR2 are SGHTA and FQGNSA. The length of the CDR3 is 12 residues. The CDR3 DNA reads as TGTGTCAGTCCCAAGAACACCGGGGAGCTGTTTTTT. Translated, it gives CVSPKNTGELFF.

The gene calls are TRBV7-9 and TRBJ2-7, with D possibly called TRBD1 or TRBD2 (6 bases each). This CDR3 comprises 13 residues. V was cut by 5 bases and J by 2 bases, with 10 bases left in between. In germline, CDR1 is SEHNR, CDR2 FQNEAQ (reference sequence). This chain's CDR3 is CASSIGGPYEQYF. DNA for the CDR3: TGTGCCAGCAGCATAGGGGGGCCCTACGAGCAGTACTTC.

This clonotype was seen many times. This sequence joins TRBV28 and TRBJ2-7; TRBD1 might be the D (5 bases). Germline V CDR1 and CDR2: MDHEN, SYDVKM. V lost 5 bases and J lost 4, with 12 bases in between. This CDR3 contains 13 residues. For the CDR3, the DNA is TGTGCCAGCAGTCTCAGGACAAGTTACGAGCAGTACGTC. Protein sequence: CASSLRTSYEQYV.

Points on this clonotype: One base away lies a much larger clone, so this may be a sequencing read error. V is TRBV7-6 and J is TRBJ1-1; 8 bases align to TRBD1. The CDR3 contains 17 residues. Germline CDR1 SGHVS, CDR2 FNYEAQ. The trim removed 1 base at V and 0 bases at J, leaving 7 bases unmatched. The CDR3 spells CASSLEIQGDMNTEAFF. The DNA of the CDR3 is TGTGCCAGCAGCTTAGAAATACAGGGGGACATGAACACTGAAGCTTTCTTT.

Many counts were recorded for this clonotype. One end of the junction is discordant with germline, which a read error may explain. The chain uses TRBV7-2 and TRBJ1-6; 9 nucleotides align to TRBD1. This CDR3 is 13 amino acids long. The germline gives CDR1 SGHTA, CDR2 FQGNSA. CDR3 sequence reads: CASSLAPGQGHYF. As DNA, the CDR3 is TGTGCCAGCAGCTTAGCTCCGGGACAGGGCCATTACTTT.

This clonotype came up a few times. The chain carries TRBV12-5 and TRBJ2-7, with 10 positions matching TRBD1. Trimming removed 9 bases from V and 0 bases from J; junction bases left unmatched: 23. Germline lookup yields CDR1 LGHNT and CDR2 FRNRAP. The CDR3 loop spans 20 amino acids. The CDR3 DNA sequence: TGTGCTAGCCCACGTCGCATCCCCGGGACAGGGGACGGTCTCTCCTACGAGCAGTACGTC. Amino acid sequence: CASPRRIPGTGDGLSYEQYV.

This clonotype was seen a handful of times. The rearrangement joins TRBV14 to TRBJ1-4; unclear D gene. Germline V gives CDR1 SGHDN, CDR2 FVKESK. V gave up 0 bases and J gave up 4 bases, with 15 bases separating them. The CDR3 contains 17 residues. CDR3 nucleotides: TGTGCCAGCAGCCAAGAGAGTCGGGCAGGTAGTAATGAAAAACTGTTTTTT. Translation: CASSQESRAGSNEKLFF.

The J gene is TRBJ2-1, the V gene TRBV20-1; D is perhaps TRBD2 (6 bases). Trimming left V 4 bases short and J 3 bases short, with 13 bases between. Germline V gives CDR1 DFQATT, CDR2 SNEGSKA (reference sequence). CDR3 length: 14 residues. The CDR3 sequence: CSAIGGVVYNEQFF. DNA of the CDR3: TGCAGTGCTATCGGAGGGGTCGTCTACAATGAGCAGTTCTTC.

This chain connects TRBV5-1 to TRBJ2-2; TRBD2 matches at 12 bases. Germline V gene lookup returns CDR1 SGHRS and CDR2 YFSETQ. V shed 1 base and J 6 bases; nucleotides not matched to a gene: 7. The CDR3 is 17 amino acids. CDR3 DNA: TGCGCCAGCAGCTTGTTTTCTAGCGGGGGGGCCTCCGGGGAGCTGTTTTTT. Its protein is CASSLFSSGGASGELFF. The variable domain in full, with the rest retrieved from reference TRBV5-1 and TRBJ2-2, is KAGVTQTPRYLIKTRGQQVTLSCSPISGHRSVSWYQQTPGQGLQFLFEYFSETQRNKGNFPGRFSGRQFSNSRSEMNVSTLELGDSALYLCASSLFSSGGASGELFFGEGSRLTVL.

This chain links TRBV25-1 with TRBJ2-5; either TRBD1 or TRBD2 may supply D (5 bases each). The CDR3 contains 16 residues. The ends were cut back, 4 bases at V and 2 bases at J, with 17 bases in the middle. The germline gives CDR1 MGHDK, CDR2 SYGVNS. In nucleotides, the CDR3 is TGTGCCAGCAGTGGCTGGGACCCGGCTCGTCAAGAGACCCAGTACTTC. Its translation is CASSGWDPARQETQYF. Supplemented by reference TRBV25-1 and TRBJ2-5, the full variable domain reads EADIYQTPRYLVIGTGKKITLECSQTMGHDKMYWYQQDPGMELHLIHYSYGVNSTEKGDLSSESTVSRIRTEHFPLTLESARPSHTSQYLCASSGWDPARQETQYFGPGTRLLVL.

This sequence joins TRBV20-1 and TRBJ2-1; unclear D gene. Germline V CDR1 and CDR2: DFQATT, SNEGSKA (reference sequence). CDR3 size: 14 residues. Trimming shortened V by 5 bases and J by 3 bases, and 14 bases separated the two germline ends. Written as DNA, the CDR3 is TGCAGTGCTCCTCCGTCCCTAAACTACAATGAGCAGTTCTTC. Protein: CSAPPSLNYNEQFF.

The chain combines TRBV29-1 with TRBJ1-1; a possible D gene is TRBD1 (5 bases). The CDR3 covers 14 residues. V was trimmed by 5 bases and J by 6 bases, leaving 19 bases between them. Per germline, CDR1 SQVTM and CDR2 ANQGSEA. CDR3 loop: CSVPPRGVRAEAFF. The CDR3 DNA reads TGCAGCGTTCCACCAAGGGGTGTACGAGCTGAAGCTTTCTTT.

There are a few counts of this clonotype. CDR3 coding DNA: TGCGCCAGCAGCCAAGGGGATTGGAACACCGGGGAGCTGTTTTTT. This codes for CASSQGDWNTGELFF. The chain links TRBV4-1 to TRBJ2-2; no clear D. Germline-derived CDR1 and CDR2 are MGHRA and YSYEKL. V was clipped by 1 base and J by 1 base, with 7 bases between them. CDR3 length equals 15 residues.

There are many counts of this clonotype. J is TRBJ2-7 and V is TRBV7-2; 14 bases fit TRBD2. This CDR3 has 16 amino acids. Per the germline V gene, CDR1 is SGHTA and CDR2 is FQGNSA. Trimming at V came to 5 bases and at J to 2 bases, leaving 5 bases not matched to a gene. The DNA of the CDR3 is TGTGCCAGCAGCCAGACTAGCGGGGGGGCGGCCTACGAGCAGTACGTC. Its translation: CASSQTSGGAAYEQYV.